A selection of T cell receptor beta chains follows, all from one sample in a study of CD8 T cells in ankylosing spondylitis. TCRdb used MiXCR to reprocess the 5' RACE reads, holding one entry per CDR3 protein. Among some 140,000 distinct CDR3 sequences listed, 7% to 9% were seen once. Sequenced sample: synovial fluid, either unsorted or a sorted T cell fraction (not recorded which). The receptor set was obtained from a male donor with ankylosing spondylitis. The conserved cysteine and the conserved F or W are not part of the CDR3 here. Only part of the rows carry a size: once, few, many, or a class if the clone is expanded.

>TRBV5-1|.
ASSWSGREQY
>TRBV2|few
ASSGGSISGANVLT
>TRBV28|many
ASSFRSDRGFAF
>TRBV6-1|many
APRVAGRPDTQY
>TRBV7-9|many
ASSGQGETQY
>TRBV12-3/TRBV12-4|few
ASSRDTQPQH
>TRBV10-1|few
ASSGTGLFGGYT
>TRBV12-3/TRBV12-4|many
ASSLQSEAF
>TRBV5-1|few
ASSGTGGGCV
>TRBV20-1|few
SALDRARRYEQY
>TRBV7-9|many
ASSFTREEETQY
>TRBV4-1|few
ASSQEGRYGYT
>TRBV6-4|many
ASSPRGSGVADTQY
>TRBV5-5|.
ASSFERDTEAF
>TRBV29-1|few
SVALAGVTETQY
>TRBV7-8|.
ASSPRGYNEQF
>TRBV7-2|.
ASSLASGLAAF
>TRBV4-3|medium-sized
ASSIWGTGELF
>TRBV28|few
ASSGGGGILESYEQY
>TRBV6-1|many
ASSPLGWGNQPQH
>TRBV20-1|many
SASSGRNTEAF
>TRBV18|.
ASSPNMNTEAF
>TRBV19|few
ASSTRTSGTSYNEQF
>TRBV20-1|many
SAHRYGNQPQH
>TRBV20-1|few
SARPPGKGEAGYT
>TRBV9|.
ASSGTSGRRVTGELF
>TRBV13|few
ASSPRTSGKAEQF
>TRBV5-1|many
ASSPGTSGSYEQF
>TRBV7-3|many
ASSLLSGTGLYEQY
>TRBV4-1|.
ASSQGRAGGYEQY
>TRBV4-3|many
ASSQHTPAGGSPFYEQY
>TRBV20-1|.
SVWGRGLTLANNEQF
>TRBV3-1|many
ASSPGQKFYT
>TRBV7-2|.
ASSFSSGAYEQY
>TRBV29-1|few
SVGGKENTIY
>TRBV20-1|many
SARPRQDTGYT
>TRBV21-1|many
VQGTNTGELF
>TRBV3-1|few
ASSQDQRARGEQY
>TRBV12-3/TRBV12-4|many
ASSSDRLLYEQY
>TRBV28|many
ASSFPTANNEKLF
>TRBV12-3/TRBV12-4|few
ASRSGGEGSPLH
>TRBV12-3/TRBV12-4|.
TFSPADRGPPFTDTQY
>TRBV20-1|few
SATGRWQNTEAF
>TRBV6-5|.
ASSYDGNSPLH
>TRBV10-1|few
ASRDTLSTDTQY
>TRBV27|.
ASRLLDTDTQY
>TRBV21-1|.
ASSKGRQLSNQPQH
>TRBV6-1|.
ASSPPGVYGYT
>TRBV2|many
ASEGAMQF
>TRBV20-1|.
SARGDQGSYEQY
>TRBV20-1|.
SATRQLGGYT
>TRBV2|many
ASSDDNYSYEQY
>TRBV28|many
ASSFPQPNQPQH
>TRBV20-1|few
SVPQRGAFEQY
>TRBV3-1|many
ASSQVDRNYGYT
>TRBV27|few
ASSLRQGLYEQY
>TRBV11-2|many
ATKTGYEQY